This TCR beta chain was recovered during a study of T cell repertoires in cytomegalovirus infection. Overall study: Evidence of both CMV infection and a matching HLA type came from public TCR beta signatures.

The germline V gene encodes CDR1 MNHEY and CDR2 SVGEGT. The CDR3 totals 14 residues. V was clipped by 5 bases and J by 3 bases, with 13 bases between them. This clonotype showed up just a few times. What it binds is not known. From the reads, TCRdb called clonotypes with MiXCR, one entry per CDR3 protein. The table includes nearly 700,000 distinct CDR3 sequences, 30% to 40% detected once. The input for sequencing was cultured PBMCs, taken from culture after CMV antigen stimulation. The rearrangement links TRBV6-2 or TRBV6-3 to TRBJ2-5; D is perhaps TRBD1 (6 bases). This clonotype originated in a human donor in good health (CMV status not recorded). Some clones in this sample may be carry-over from other donors' samples. The CDR3 is CASSNLDREETQYF. The CDR3 nucleotides read TGTGCCAGCAGTAACCTGGACAGAGAAGAGACCCAGTACTTC.